This TCR beta chain was observed in a study of cytomegalovirus exposure and HLA in healthy donors. Regarding the study as a whole: An apparent linkage of common viral pathogens to several of the most significant clusters emerged in a later analysis. Three CMV-associated chains proved CMV antigen-specific in vitro. What TCR beta sequences reportedly achieved was accurate prediction of HLA-A and HLA-B alleles in most subjects.

As regards this clone: The antigen remains unidentified.

PCR primers comprised 60 Vbeta and 13 Jbeta primers. Clones were read by immunoSEQ multiplex PCR, and TCRdb kept only the in-frame ones, dropping some. Of 130,000 or so clones in the sample, approximately 79% were seen once. Trimming removed 0 bases from V and 3 bases from J, with 9 bases in between. This CDR3 region has 14 residues. In germline, CDR1 is SGDLS, CDR2 YYNGEE. There were likely unrecorded immune exposures, though donors were nominally healthy when sampled. The receptor's source is a male donor in good health and CMV-seronegative. Sequencing input: PBMCs. The genes are TRBV9 and TRBJ1-2; unclear D gene. CDR3: CASSVGARDYGYTF. CDR3 DNA: TGTGCCAGCAGCGTAGGGGCGCGAGACTATGGCTACACCTTC.